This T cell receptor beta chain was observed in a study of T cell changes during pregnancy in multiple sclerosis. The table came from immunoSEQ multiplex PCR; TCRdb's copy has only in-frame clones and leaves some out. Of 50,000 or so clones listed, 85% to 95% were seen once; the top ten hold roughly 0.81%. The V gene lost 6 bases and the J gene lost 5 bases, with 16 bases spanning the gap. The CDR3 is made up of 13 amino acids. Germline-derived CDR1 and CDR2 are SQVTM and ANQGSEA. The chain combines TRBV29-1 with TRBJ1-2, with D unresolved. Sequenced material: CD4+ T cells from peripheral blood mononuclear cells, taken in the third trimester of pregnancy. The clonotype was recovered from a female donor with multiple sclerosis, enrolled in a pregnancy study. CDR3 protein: CSVGLGSGYGYTF. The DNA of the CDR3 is TGCAGCGTAGGACTAGGATCTGGGTATGGCTACACCTTC.